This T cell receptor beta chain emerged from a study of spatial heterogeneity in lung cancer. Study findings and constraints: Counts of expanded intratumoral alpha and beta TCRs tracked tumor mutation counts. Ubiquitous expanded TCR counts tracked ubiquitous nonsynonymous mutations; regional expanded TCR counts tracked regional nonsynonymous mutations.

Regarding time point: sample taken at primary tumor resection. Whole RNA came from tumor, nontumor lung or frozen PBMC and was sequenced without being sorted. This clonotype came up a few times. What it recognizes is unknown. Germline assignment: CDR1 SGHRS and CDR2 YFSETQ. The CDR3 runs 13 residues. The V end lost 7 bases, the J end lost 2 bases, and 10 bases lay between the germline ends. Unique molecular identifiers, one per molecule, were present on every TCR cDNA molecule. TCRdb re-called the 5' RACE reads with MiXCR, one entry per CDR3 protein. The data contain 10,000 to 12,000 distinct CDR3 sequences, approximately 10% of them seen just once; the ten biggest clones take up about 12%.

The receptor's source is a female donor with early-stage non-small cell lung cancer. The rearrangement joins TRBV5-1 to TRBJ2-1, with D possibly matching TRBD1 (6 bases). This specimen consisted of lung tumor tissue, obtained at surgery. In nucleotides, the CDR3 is TGCGCCAGCGGGGGCAGACCCTACAATGAGCAGTTCTTC. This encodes CASGGRPYNEQFF.